These T cell receptor beta chains were read from a single sample in a study of blood T cell repertoires in COVID-19. The assay was immunoSEQ multiplex PCR, and TCRdb's table has in-frame clones only and misses some. Of 90,000 to 130,000 clones in the sample, roughly 83% were seen once. Sequencing was carried out using peripheral blood. These receptors came from a woman aged 65 to 85 with acute or convalescent COVID-19. Each CDR3 is given without its conserved first and last residue.

V gene	J gene	CDR3 protein
TRBV6-5	TRBJ2-7	ASSGGEQY
TRBV7-2	TRBJ1-2	ASSAFGSNYGYT
TRBV6-2/TRBV6-3	TRBJ1-5	ASSYSNLGRQPQH
TRBV10-1	TRBJ2-1	ASSDGGGGDEQF
TRBV4-1	TRBJ2-6	ASSQEGDSRLSGANVLT
TRBV12-5	TRBJ2-5	ASGPLAAETQY
TRBV15	TRBJ1-5	ATSLGTGANQPQH
TRBV19	TRBJ1-5	ASATGGIGQPQH
TRBV7-2	TRBJ1-2	ASNPDRGIWGYT
TRBV5-1	TRBJ2-1	ASSFISGRLNEQF
TRBV15	TRBJ2-1	ATSSEGLAGDYEQF
TRBV14	TRBJ1-1	ASSLGLGTEAF
TRBV19	TRBJ2-1	ASSIASGSYNEQF
TRBV18	TRBJ2-2	ASSQAVLGNTGELF
TRBV19	TRBJ1-3	ASTNRGSGNTIY
TRBV18	TRBJ2-1	ASSPMRDRNNEQF
TRBV6-5	TRBJ2-1	ASSYSQDTDNEQF
TRBV6-6	TRBJ2-1	ASSYSGGGEQF
TRBV10-3	TRBJ2-3	AISEGTRGDTQY
TRBV6-1	TRBJ1-2	ASSEFRGTGYT
TRBV12-5	TRBJ2-2	ASGLALASTGELF
TRBV28	TRBJ2-7	ASSLGPRDYEQY
TRBV5-1	TRBJ2-5	ASSLQGALEETQY
TRBV7-3	TRBJ2-2	ASSFTNTGELF
TRBV19	TRBJ2-2	ASSIGAPPWDTGELF
TRBV19	TRBJ2-1	ASNEAGAFHEQF
TRBV4-2	TRBJ2-2	ASSQSPSGGNTGELF
TRBV12-1	TRBJ2-3	ASSFAGRERGGGDTQY
TRBV25-1	TRBJ1-1	ASRPTGGGTEAF
TRBV6-5	TRBJ2-3	ASSFDLGDTQY
TRBV6-5	TRBJ2-7	ASRPQGALAEQY
TRBV19	TRBJ2-7	ASSPDRGGGEQY
TRBV6-5	TRBJ2-5	ASSPTGLGETQY
TRBV29-1	TRBJ2-7	SVEKGANYEQY
TRBV2	TRBJ2-3	ASRGTTPR
TRBV19	TRBJ2-1	ASSAYLLAGGPHNEQF
TRBV9	TRBJ1-2	ATSPAGSSRYT
TRBV28	TRBJ1-1	ASSWPGGRNTEAF
TRBV19	TRBJ2-1	ASSIMGTGFDNEQF
TRBV9	TRBJ1-3	ASSVGTGEGNTIY